These 21 T cell receptor beta chains were all obtained from the same sample, sequenced in a study of blood T cells in healthy people across ages. Alongside a J-beta primer mix, a sample-barcoded 5' primer served in a second PCR lasting about 6 to 12 cycles. TCRdb reanalysed the 5' RACE reads using MiXCR and keeps one entry per CDR3 protein. The sample includes about 840,000 distinct CDR3 sequences, approximately 32% seen only once; the top ten take around 9.6%. These same records also appear under a second study, on T cells of mothers and their children.

Sequenced sample: blood. The receptor source for this set is a woman aged 35 to 49 in good health.

Concerning this clonotype itself: The junction departs from germline at one end; a sequencing error may be responsible. The CDR3 loop reads CASNLAVASGGSDTQYF. In nucleotides, the CDR3 is TGCGCCAGCAACTTGGCCGTCGCTAGTGGCGGCTCAGATACGCAGTATTTT. V and J are TRBV5-1 and TRBJ2-3; D gene unclear. Germline V gene sequence: CDR1 SGHRS, CDR2 YFSETQ. CDR3 length: 17 amino acids.

J is TRBJ2-6 and V is TRBV20-1; D gene uncertain. V was shortened by 4 bases and J by 1 base, with 11 bases between the two germline ends. The germline CDR1 and CDR2 sequences are DFQATT and SNEGSKA (reference sequence). This CDR3 is 15 amino acids long. The CDR3, as DNA: TGCAGTGCTAAGCCCCTAGGGTCTGGGGCCAACGTCCTGACTTTC. This gives the protein CSAKPLGSGANVLTF.

This clonotype was detected many times. The chain combines TRBV4-1 with TRBJ2-3; the D gene is possibly TRBD1 (5 bases). The CDR3 has 16 amino acids. Germline V gene sequence: CDR1 MGHRA, CDR2 YSYEKL. The V and J ends lost 5 bases and 0 bases respectively, with 15 bases between them. CDR3 region: CASSSRTRDSTDTQYF. The CDR3 DNA sequence: TGCGCCAGCAGCTCCCGGACAAGAGATAGCACAGATACGCAGTATTTT.

This clonotype was seen many times. The V and J genes are TRBV20-1 and TRBJ1-1; 9 nucleotides align to TRBD1. With V trimmed by 3 bases and J by 4 bases, 3 bases remained unmatched. CDR3 length: 13 residues. Germline loops: CDR1 DFQATT, CDR2 SNEGSKA (reference sequence). CDR3: CSASGTGITEAFF. In nucleotides, the CDR3 is TGCAGTGCTAGTGGGACAGGGATCACTGAAGCTTTCTTT.

This clonotype was seen a handful of times. The V gene is TRBV4-3, the J gene TRBJ2-1, with unresolved D. The germline V gene encodes CDR1 LGHNA and CDR2 YSLEER. This CDR3 contains 17 residues. V was clipped by 0 bases and J by 0 bases, with 12 bases between them. The CDR3 sequence is CASSQEAQRLSYNEQFF. In DNA form, the CDR3 reads TGCGCCAGCAGCCAAGAGGCACAGCGACTCTCCTACAATGAGCAGTTCTTC.

The V gene is TRBV19, the J gene TRBJ2-1, with TRBD2 matching 13 bases. The trim removed 4 bases at V and 9 bases at J, leaving 6 bases unmatched. Per the germline V gene, CDR1 is LNHDA and CDR2 is SQIVND (reference sequence). The CDR3 runs 15 residues. DNA of the CDR3: TGTGCCAGTAGTAAAGGACTAGCGGGGGAGGTTGAGCAGTTCTTC. Its protein product is CASSKGLAGEVEQFF.

This clonotype was picked up a small number of times. The chain joins TRBV20-1 to TRBJ1-1; 7 nucleotides align to TRBD1. The CDR3 sequence is 15 residues long. Germline CDR1 is DFQATT and CDR2 is SNEGSKA (reference sequence). V shed 0 bases, J shed 3 bases, and the junction held 7 bases outside the gene matches. The CDR3 sequence is CSARDQTGWHTEAFF. The DNA of the CDR3 is TGCAGTGCTAGAGATCAGACAGGGTGGCACACTGAAGCTTTCTTT.

The chain links TRBV10-3 to TRBJ1-6, with a tentative D call TRBD1 (5 bases). Trimming cost V 6 bases and J 7 bases, with 13 bases left between them. The V gene's germline CDR1 is ENHRY and CDR2 SYGVKD. This CDR3 comprises 14 residues. The CDR3 sequence: CAIREAGPNSPLHF. CDR3 DNA: TGTGCCATCAGGGAGGCAGGGCCCAATTCACCCCTCCACTTT.

This clonotype has more than one count but fewer than ten. The gene calls are TRBV7-9 and TRBJ1-1; D is uncertain. The CDR3 runs to 16 residues. The germline V and J ends were trimmed by 5 bases and 0 bases, with 16 bases remaining between them. Germline V gives CDR1 SEHNR, CDR2 FQNEAQ (reference sequence). Here the CDR3 reads CASSPVSDIMNTEAFF. The CDR3, as DNA: TGTGCCAGCAGCCCGGTTTCCGACATAATGAACACTGAAGCTTTCTTT.

The chain combines TRBV27 with TRBJ2-2; the match to TRBD2 covers 9 bases. The CDR3 contains 13 residues. Unmatched junction bases numbered 4, after V lost 4 bases and J lost 10 bases. CDR1 is MNHEY, CDR2 SMNVEV, per germline (reference sequence). The CDR3 nucleotides are TGTGCCAGCAGTTGGGGCGGGGGGGCGGAGCTGTTTTTT. Protein product: CASSWGGGAELFF.

The J gene is TRBJ2-1, the V gene TRBV6-1; tentative D call: TRBD1 (6 bases). The J call is doubtful: the DNA matches TRBJ2-7 better. CDR1 is MNHNS, CDR2 SASEGT, per germline. The CDR3 extends over 15 amino acids. DNA of the CDR3: TGTGCCAGCAGGGCCTACAGGGAATCCTACAATGAGCAGTACTTC. This sequence encodes CASRAYRESYNEQYF.

With regard to this clonotype: A much larger clone sits a single nucleotide away, making a read error possible. The conserved final phenylalanine or tryptophan is absent from the CDR3, which likely points to a read error. V gene TRBV7-9 combines with J gene TRBJ2-5; the match to TRBD1 covers 8 bases. The CDR3 extends over 13 amino acids. Germline V CDR1 and CDR2: SEHNR, FQNEAQ (reference sequence). J lost 4 bases, V lost 6 bases, and 4 bases had no gene match. CDR3 DNA: TGTGCCAGCAGAGACAGGGGTGGAGAGACCCAGTACTGC. Protein: CASRDRGGETQYC.

This clonotype has ten or more counts. This chain uses TRBV20-1 with TRBJ2-7, with D tentatively TRBD1 (5 bases). The length of the CDR3 is 14 residues. V dropped 6 bases and J dropped 1 base, with 16 bases sitting between them. In germline, CDR1 is DFQATT, CDR2 SNEGSKA (reference sequence). CDR3: CSARNSQGSYEQYF. Here the CDR3 DNA reads TGCAGTGCCCGTAATTCGCAGGGTTCCTACGAGCAGTACTTC.

As for this clonotype: One end of the junction does not line up with germline, which may come from a read error. The chain carries TRBV7-2 and TRBJ2-3; no clear D gene. Looked up from germline, CDR1 is SGHTA and CDR2 is FQGNSA. The CDR3 length is 13 residues. The CDR3 loop reads CVSSLRSTDTQYF. The CDR3 coding sequence is TGTGTCAGCAGCTTACGAAGCACAGATACGCAGTATTTT.

This clonotype was counted between two and nine times. The chain couples TRBV7-9 to TRBJ1-1, with D maybe TRBD1 (5 bases). Germline loops: CDR1 SEHNR, CDR2 FQNEAQ (reference sequence). The CDR3 runs 13 residues. V was clipped by 4 bases and J by 4 bases, with 10 bases between them. CDR3 amino acids: CASSWGGGTEAFF. CDR3 bases: TGTGCCAGCAGCTGGGGGGGGGGCACTGAAGCTTTCTTT. Supplemented by reference TRBV7-9 and TRBJ1-1, the full variable domain reads DTGVSQNPRHKITKRGQNVTFRCDPISEHNRLYWYRQTLGQGPEFLTYFQNEAQLEKSRLLSDRFSAERPKGSFSTLEIQRTEQGDSAMYLCASSWGGGTEAFFGQGTRLTVV.

The gene calls are TRBV12-3 or TRBV12-4 and TRBJ2-6, with a tentative D call TRBD1 (6 bases). The CDR3 has 17 amino acids. Between the trimmed V and J ends, which lost 3 bases and 0 bases, there was a span of 12 bases. The CDR3 region has the DNA TGTGCCAGCAGTTTCAGGCAGGGGCTCTCTGGGGCCAACGTCCTGACTTTC. It yields the protein CASSFRQGLSGANVLTF.

This clonotype was detected many times. The V and J genes are TRBV29-1 and TRBJ2-1; D perhaps matches TRBD1 (7 bases). The V and J ends lost 4 bases and 8 bases respectively, with 18 bases between them. Germline assignment: CDR1 SQVTM and CDR2 ANQGSEA. The length of the CDR3 is 14 residues. DNA for the CDR3: TGCAGCGTTGGGGGGGACAGTAAAATGTATGAGCAGTTCTTC. Its translation is CSVGGDSKMYEQFF.

With regard to this clonotype: One junction end does not reproduce the germline sequence, and a read error may be involved. This chain joins TRBV28 and TRBJ1-4; no clear D gene. From germline, CDR1 is MDHEN and CDR2 SYDVKM. The CDR3 runs to 14 residues. This chain's CDR3 is CAGSFRATNEKLFF. CDR3 nucleotide sequence: TGTGCCGGCAGTTTTCGGGCAACTAATGAAAAACTGTTTTTT.

This clonotype has more than one count but fewer than ten. The chain joins TRBV12-3 or TRBV12-4 to TRBJ1-2, with D hard to call. The ends were cut back, 5 bases at V and 8 bases at J, with 21 bases in the middle. The CDR3 extends over 15 amino acids. The CDR3 sequence is CASSSTWGLLRGYTF. Here the CDR3 DNA reads TGTGCCAGCAGTAGTACCTGGGGATTATTGAGAGGCTACACCTTC.

This rearrangement joins TRBV28 to TRBJ1-6; D not resolved. Looked up from germline, CDR1 is MDHEN and CDR2 is SYDVKM. There are 18 residues in the CDR3. Trimming pared 3 bases from V and 0 bases from J, leaving 15 bases between. CDR3 in DNA: TGTGCCAGCAGTTTTCGCCACATGGCGAGCTCCTATAATTCACCCCTCCACTTT. As protein: CASSFRHMASSYNSPLHF.

The chain is built from TRBV5-1 and TRBJ2-7; possibly TRBD1 for D (6 bases). The CDR3 has 15 amino acids. V lost 4 bases, J lost 3 bases, and 17 bases lay in between. Germline loops: CDR1 SGHRS, CDR2 YFSETQ. The CDR3, as DNA: TGCGCCAGCAGCCATCCTTCAACAGGGATCTACGAGCAGTACTTC. Translation gives CASSHPSTGIYEQYF.